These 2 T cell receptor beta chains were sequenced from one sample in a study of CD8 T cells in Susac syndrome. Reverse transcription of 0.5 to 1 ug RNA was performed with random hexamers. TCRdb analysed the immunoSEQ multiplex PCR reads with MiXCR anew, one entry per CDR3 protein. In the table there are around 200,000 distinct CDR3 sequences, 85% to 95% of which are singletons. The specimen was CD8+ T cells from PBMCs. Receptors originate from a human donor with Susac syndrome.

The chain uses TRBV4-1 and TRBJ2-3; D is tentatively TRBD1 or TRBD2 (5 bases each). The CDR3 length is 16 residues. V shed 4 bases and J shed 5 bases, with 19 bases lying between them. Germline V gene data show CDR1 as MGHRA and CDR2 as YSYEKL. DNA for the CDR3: TGCGCCAGCAGCCGTGAGGGGCGGCTAGGTAAAGATACGCAGTATTTT. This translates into CASSREGRLGKDTQYF.

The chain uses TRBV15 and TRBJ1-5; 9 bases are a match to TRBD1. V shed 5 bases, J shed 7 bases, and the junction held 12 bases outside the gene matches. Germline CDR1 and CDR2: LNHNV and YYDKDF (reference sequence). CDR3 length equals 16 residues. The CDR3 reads CATSQTPGQGGQPQHF. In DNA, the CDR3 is TGTGCCACCAGCCAAACCCCGGGACAGGGTGGCCAGCCCCAGCATTTT.